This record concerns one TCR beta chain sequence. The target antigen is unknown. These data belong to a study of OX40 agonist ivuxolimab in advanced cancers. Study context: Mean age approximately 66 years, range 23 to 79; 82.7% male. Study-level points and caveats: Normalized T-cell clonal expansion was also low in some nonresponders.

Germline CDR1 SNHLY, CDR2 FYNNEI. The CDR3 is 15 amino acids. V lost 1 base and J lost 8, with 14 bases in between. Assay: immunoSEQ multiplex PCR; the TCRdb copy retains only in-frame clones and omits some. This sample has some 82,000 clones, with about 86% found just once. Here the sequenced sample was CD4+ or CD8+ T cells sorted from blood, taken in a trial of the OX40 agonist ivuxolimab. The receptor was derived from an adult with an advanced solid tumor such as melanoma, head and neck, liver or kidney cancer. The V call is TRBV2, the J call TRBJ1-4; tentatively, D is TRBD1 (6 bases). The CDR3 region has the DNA TGTGCCAGCAGTGAAGTTTGGAGGGGGGGAGAAAAACTGTTTTTT. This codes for CASSEVWRGGEKLFF.